This T cell receptor beta chain was sequenced during a study of post-analysis software for immune sequencing data. Trimming left V 1 base short and J 1 base short, with 11 bases between. The CDR3 contains 16 residues. The germline V gene encodes CDR1 MNHEY and CDR2 SVGAGI. With regard to this clonotype: Its antigen remains unknown.

Whole-study results and caveats: TRBV segments more frequent in patients than in controls numbered several and included TRBV5-6, TRBV5-1 and TRBV20-1.

TCR beta cDNA libraries included unique molecular identifiers. TCRdb fed the PCR reads into MiXCR, producing one record per CDR3 protein. This sample has about 770,000 distinct CDR3 sequences, with around 45% found just once. Sequenced input: blood. This clonotype was sampled from a girl aged 5-17 years with multiple sclerosis. The rearrangement joins TRBV6-5 to TRBJ2-1, with D tentatively TRBD1 or TRBD2 (5 bases each). The CDR3 sequence: CASSYLPGRSYNEQFF. In DNA form, the CDR3 reads TGTGCCAGCAGTTACTTACCGGGGCGGTCCTACAATGAGCAGTTCTTC.